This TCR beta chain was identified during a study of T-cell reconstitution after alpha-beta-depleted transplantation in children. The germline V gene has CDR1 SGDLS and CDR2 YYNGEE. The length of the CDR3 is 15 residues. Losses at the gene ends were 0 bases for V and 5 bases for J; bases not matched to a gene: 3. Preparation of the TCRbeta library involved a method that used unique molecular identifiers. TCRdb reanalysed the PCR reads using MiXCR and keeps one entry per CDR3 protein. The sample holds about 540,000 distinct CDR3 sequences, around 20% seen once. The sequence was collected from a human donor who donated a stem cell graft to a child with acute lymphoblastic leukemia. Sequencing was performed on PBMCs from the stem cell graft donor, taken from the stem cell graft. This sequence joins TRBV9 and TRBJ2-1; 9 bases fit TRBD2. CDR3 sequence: CASSVEVAGDNEQFF. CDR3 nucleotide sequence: TGTGCCAGCAGCGTAGAAGTAGCGGGAGACAATGAGCAGTTCTTC.